The 5 T cell receptor beta chains presented below share a single source sample, sequenced in a study of cytomegalovirus exposure and HLA in healthy donors. In the PCR, 60 Vbeta and 13 Jbeta primers were used. Assay: immunoSEQ multiplex PCR; the TCRdb copy retains only in-frame clones and omits some. The profile covers around 140,000 clones, with roughly 80% appearing a single time and just over 4.5% taken by the ten largest. Input material: PBMCs. These receptor sequences come from a middle-aged man in good health and CMV-seronegative.

This clone was seen more than once but under ten times. The chain has TRBV6-5 and TRBJ1-2; 7 positions match TRBD1. This CDR3 has 14 amino acids. The germline gives CDR1 MNHEY, CDR2 SVGAGI. Trimming took 5 bases from V and 4 from J; bases not matched to a gene: 7. The CDR3, as DNA: TGTGCCAGCAGTGCCAAGACAGGGTCCTATGGCTACACCTTC. Amino acid sequence: CASSAKTGSYGYTF.

V usage is TRBV5-6 and J usage is TRBJ2-3; D remains ambiguous. The CDR3 extends over 16 amino acids. Trimming took 0 bases from V and 2 from J, leaving 13 bases between them. From germline, CDR1 is SGHDT and CDR2 YYEEEE. CDR3 amino acids: CASSLGPARNTDTQYF. In DNA, the CDR3 is TGTGCCAGCAGCTTGGGGCCAGCGCGGAACACAGATACGCAGTATTTT.

The chain employs TRBV4-1 and TRBJ1-1, with 7 bases lining up with TRBD1. CDR1 and CDR2 from the germline V gene are MGHRA and YSYEKL. J lost 0 bases, V lost 2 bases, and 3 bases had no gene match. This CDR3 comprises 15 residues. The CDR3, as DNA: TGCGCCAGCAGCCAAAGACAGGGAATGAACACTGAAGCTTTCTTT. Amino acid sequence: CASSQRQGMNTEAFF.

This chain uses TRBV7-9 with TRBJ1-4; possibly TRBD1 for D (5 bases). Germline V gives CDR1 SEHNR, CDR2 FQNEAQ (reference sequence). Trimming took off 4 bases at V and 7 bases at J, with 22 bases between the two ends. The length of the CDR3 is 17 residues. The CDR3 DNA reads TGTGCCAGCAGCTCCCTCCCCCCGGGACTGTCAGCTGAAAAACTGTTTTTT. As protein: CASSSLPPGLSAEKLFF.

This clone was picked up one time. The chain couples TRBV5-4 to TRBJ2-3; 9 bases are a match to TRBD2. This CDR3 spans 15 amino acids. Germline V lookup: CDR1 SGHNT, CDR2 YYREEE (reference sequence). The V and J ends lost 0 bases and 3 bases, in that order; junction bases with no gene match: 2. DNA for the CDR3: TGTGCCAGCAGCTTGGATCTAGCGGGGACAGATACGCAGTATTTT. Amino acids: CASSLDLAGTDTQYF.